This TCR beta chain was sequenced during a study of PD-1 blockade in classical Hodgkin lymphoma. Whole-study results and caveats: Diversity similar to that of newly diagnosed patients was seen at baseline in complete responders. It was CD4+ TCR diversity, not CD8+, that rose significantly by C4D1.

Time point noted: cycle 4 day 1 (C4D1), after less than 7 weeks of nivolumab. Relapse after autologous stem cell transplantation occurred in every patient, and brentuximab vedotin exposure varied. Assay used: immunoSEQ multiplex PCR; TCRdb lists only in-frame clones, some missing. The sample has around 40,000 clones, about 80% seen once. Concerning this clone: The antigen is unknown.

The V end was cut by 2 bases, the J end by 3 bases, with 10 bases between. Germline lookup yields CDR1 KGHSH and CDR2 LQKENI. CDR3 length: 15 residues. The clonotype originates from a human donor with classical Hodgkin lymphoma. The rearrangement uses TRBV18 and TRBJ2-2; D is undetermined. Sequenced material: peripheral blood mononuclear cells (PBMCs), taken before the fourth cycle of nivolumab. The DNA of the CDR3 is TGTGCCAGCTCACCAGTCGGGTGGTACACCGGGGAGCTGTTTTTT. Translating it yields CASSPVGWYTGELFF.